A selection of T cell receptor beta chains follows, all from one sample in a study of early T cells in non-severe SARS-CoV-2 infection. TCRdb analysed the 5' RACE reads with MiXCR anew, one entry per CDR3 protein. The profile covers 98,000 or so distinct CDR3 sequences, with more than 9.5% appearing a single time and approximately 5.3% taken by the ten largest. The sequencing sample was made of whole blood. The receptors were gathered from an adult who was a healthcare worker with PCR-confirmed SARS-CoV-2 infection or an uninfected control (not recorded which). Both conserved end residues are part of each CDR3. Fields, in order: CDR3 protein, V gene, J gene, clone size. Clone size is shown for a subset of rows, as once, few, many or a class of expanded clone.

cdr3_aa: CASSFTPSSGNEQFF
v_call: TRBV27
j_call: TRBJ2-1
clone_size: many

cdr3_aa: CASVGNGQETQYF
v_call: TRBV2
j_call: TRBJ2-5
clone_size: many

cdr3_aa: CSASPNTEAFF
v_call: TRBV20-1
j_call: TRBJ1-1
clone_size: many

cdr3_aa: CASSLGPGETQYF
v_call: TRBV7-3
j_call: TRBJ2-5
clone_size: many

cdr3_aa: CASSQGVGVYEQYF
v_call: TRBV28
j_call: TRBJ2-7
clone_size: NA

cdr3_aa: CASNRGYQETQYF
v_call: TRBV19
j_call: TRBJ2-5
clone_size: many

cdr3_aa: CASSSAGTGETQYF
v_call: TRBV5-1
j_call: TRBJ2-5
clone_size: few

cdr3_aa: CATSSGDRENTEAFF
v_call: TRBV15
j_call: TRBJ1-1
clone_size: NA

cdr3_aa: CSVDRGKGEQYF
v_call: TRBV29-1
j_call: TRBJ2-7
clone_size: NA

cdr3_aa: CSAQQGTEPEAFF
v_call: TRBV20-1
j_call: TRBJ1-1
clone_size: NA

cdr3_aa: CASSIGQGMGQPQHF
v_call: TRBV19
j_call: TRBJ1-5
clone_size: NA

cdr3_aa: CASSQGRRTANTGELFF
v_call: TRBV4-1
j_call: TRBJ2-2
clone_size: NA

cdr3_aa: CASRTGLAGEGDTQYF
v_call: TRBV12-3/TRBV12-4
j_call: TRBJ2-3
clone_size: NA

cdr3_aa: CASSATVGQALGELFF
v_call: TRBV5-1
j_call: TRBJ2-2
clone_size: many

cdr3_aa: CATSDPPGVTGELFF
v_call: TRBV24-1
j_call: TRBJ2-2
clone_size: NA

cdr3_aa: CASSLAVWWGEDTQYF
v_call: TRBV5-5
j_call: TRBJ2-3
clone_size: NA

cdr3_aa: CASSLATGDGYTF
v_call: TRBV7-2
j_call: TRBJ1-2
clone_size: many